This TCR beta chain was identified in a study of cytomegalovirus exposure and HLA in healthy donors. Study outcomes and limitations: The authors later found TCR association rates varying by HLA locus, with DRB1 most and HLA-C fewest. Later on, a genetic analysis was performed. It linked a missense variant in DCLRE1C with V- and J-gene trimming of TCR beta. A later analysis found common viral pathogens apparently linked to several of the most significant clusters. Investigators reported 164 TCR beta chains as tied to cytomegalovirus.

The CDR3 has 15 amino acids. Germline CDR1 GTSNPN, CDR2 SVGIG (reference sequence). Trimming took 1 base from V and 1 from J; bases not matched to a gene: 2. Note on this clone: The antigen remains unidentified.

Primers: 60 Vbeta forward and 13 Jbeta reverse. The protocol was immunoSEQ multiplex PCR, while the TCRdb copy is restricted to in-frame clones and leaves out a portion. The table has roughly 130,000 clones, roughly 74% seen once. The chain joins TRBV30 to TRBJ2-1; 9 nucleotides match TRBD2. Source material: PBMCs. This clonotype originated in a woman between 50 and 59 years old in good health and CMV-seropositive. The CDR3 protein is CAWSGAGGSYNEQFF. The CDR3 nucleotides are TGTGCCTGGAGTGGAGCGGGGGGTTCCTACAATGAGCAGTTCTTC.